What follows are 8 T cell receptor beta chains derived from one specimen sequenced in a study of blood T cell repertoires in COVID-19. The assay was immunoSEQ multiplex PCR, and TCRdb's table has in-frame clones only and misses some. This table has roughly 380,000 clones, approximately 90% appearing once. What was sequenced was peripheral blood. These receptors originate from a woman in her thirties or forties with COVID-19, enrolled during active disease.

This chain connects TRBV13 to TRBJ2-7, with TRBD2 matching over 9 bases. V gave up 6 bases and J gave up 6 bases; unmatched junction bases: 12. Germline assignment: CDR1 PRHDT and CDR2 FYEKMQ (reference sequence). The CDR3 runs 15 residues. Here the CDR3 DNA reads TGTGCCAGCAGTCCCAGAGCGGGAGGAGGCTCCGAGCAGTACTTC. This codes for CASSPRAGGGSEQYF.

The genes are TRBV7-9 and TRBJ1-1, with 9 bases lining up with TRBD1. Germline V gives CDR1 SEHNR, CDR2 FQNEAQ (reference sequence). V lost 0 bases, J lost 8 bases, and 7 bases stayed unmatched. This CDR3 has 15 residues. The CDR3 DNA is TGTGCCAGCAGCTTAGCACGTGGACAGGGGAGAGAAGCTTTCTTT. Residues: CASSLARGQGREAFF.

The rearrangement joins TRBV7-2 to TRBJ1-5, with unresolved D. The CDR3 runs to 13 residues. The V gene lost 7 bases and the J gene lost 3 bases, with 10 bases spanning the gap. CDR1 and CDR2 from the germline V gene are SGHTA and FQGNSA. CDR3 residues: CASTTRDNQPQHF. The DNA for the CDR3 is TGTGCCAGCACAACACGGGACAATCAGCCCCAGCATTTT.

This chain links TRBV29-1 with TRBJ2-3; 8 bases fit TRBD2. CDR1 is SQVTM, CDR2 ANQGSEA, per germline. CDR3 size: 13 residues. The ends lost 6 bases at V and 1 base at J; junction bases unmatched: 3. This CDR3 is CSVETSGTDTQYF. Here the CDR3 DNA reads TGCAGCGTCGAGACTAGCGGCACAGATACGCAGTATTTT.

This sequence joins TRBV7-2 and TRBJ2-7; 9 bases map to TRBD1. Germline-derived CDR1 and CDR2 are SGHTA and FQGNSA. V lost 2 bases, J lost 10 bases, and 12 bases stayed unmatched. The CDR3 spans 15 residues. The CDR3 region has the DNA TGTGCCAGCAGCTTACATCGCGACAGGGGGGCAAATCAGTACTTC. It specifies CASSLHRDRGANQYF.

The chain recombines TRBV28 with TRBJ2-7, with a possible D match to TRBD1 (6 bases). The V gene's germline CDR1 is MDHEN and CDR2 SYDVKM. Trimming pared 0 bases from V and 1 base from J, leaving 10 bases between. This CDR3 comprises 15 residues. The CDR3 is CASSLWGALSYEQYF. The DNA for the CDR3 is TGTGCCAGCAGTTTATGGGGGGCCCTATCCTACGAGCAGTACTTC.

V gene TRBV19 combines with J gene TRBJ2-5; 7 bases are shared with TRBD1. Trimming cost V 4 bases and J 0 bases; bases outside gene matches: 5. CDR3 length equals 15 residues. The V gene's germline CDR1 is LNHDA and CDR2 SQIVND (reference sequence). CDR3: CASSTPDRYQETQYF. The CDR3 DNA reads as TGTGCCAGTAGTACCCCGGACAGGTACCAAGAGACCCAGTACTTC.

CDR3 coding DNA: TGTGCCAGCAGTGAAGGGACAGGAATTAGTCAGCCCCAGCATTTT. Translating it yields CASSEGTGISQPQHF. V usage is TRBV6-1 and J usage is TRBJ1-5; TRBD1 matches at 7 bases. CDR1 and CDR2 (germline): MNHNS, SASEGT. V gave up 1 base and J gave up 6 bases; unmatched junction bases: 6. The CDR3 is 15 amino acids.